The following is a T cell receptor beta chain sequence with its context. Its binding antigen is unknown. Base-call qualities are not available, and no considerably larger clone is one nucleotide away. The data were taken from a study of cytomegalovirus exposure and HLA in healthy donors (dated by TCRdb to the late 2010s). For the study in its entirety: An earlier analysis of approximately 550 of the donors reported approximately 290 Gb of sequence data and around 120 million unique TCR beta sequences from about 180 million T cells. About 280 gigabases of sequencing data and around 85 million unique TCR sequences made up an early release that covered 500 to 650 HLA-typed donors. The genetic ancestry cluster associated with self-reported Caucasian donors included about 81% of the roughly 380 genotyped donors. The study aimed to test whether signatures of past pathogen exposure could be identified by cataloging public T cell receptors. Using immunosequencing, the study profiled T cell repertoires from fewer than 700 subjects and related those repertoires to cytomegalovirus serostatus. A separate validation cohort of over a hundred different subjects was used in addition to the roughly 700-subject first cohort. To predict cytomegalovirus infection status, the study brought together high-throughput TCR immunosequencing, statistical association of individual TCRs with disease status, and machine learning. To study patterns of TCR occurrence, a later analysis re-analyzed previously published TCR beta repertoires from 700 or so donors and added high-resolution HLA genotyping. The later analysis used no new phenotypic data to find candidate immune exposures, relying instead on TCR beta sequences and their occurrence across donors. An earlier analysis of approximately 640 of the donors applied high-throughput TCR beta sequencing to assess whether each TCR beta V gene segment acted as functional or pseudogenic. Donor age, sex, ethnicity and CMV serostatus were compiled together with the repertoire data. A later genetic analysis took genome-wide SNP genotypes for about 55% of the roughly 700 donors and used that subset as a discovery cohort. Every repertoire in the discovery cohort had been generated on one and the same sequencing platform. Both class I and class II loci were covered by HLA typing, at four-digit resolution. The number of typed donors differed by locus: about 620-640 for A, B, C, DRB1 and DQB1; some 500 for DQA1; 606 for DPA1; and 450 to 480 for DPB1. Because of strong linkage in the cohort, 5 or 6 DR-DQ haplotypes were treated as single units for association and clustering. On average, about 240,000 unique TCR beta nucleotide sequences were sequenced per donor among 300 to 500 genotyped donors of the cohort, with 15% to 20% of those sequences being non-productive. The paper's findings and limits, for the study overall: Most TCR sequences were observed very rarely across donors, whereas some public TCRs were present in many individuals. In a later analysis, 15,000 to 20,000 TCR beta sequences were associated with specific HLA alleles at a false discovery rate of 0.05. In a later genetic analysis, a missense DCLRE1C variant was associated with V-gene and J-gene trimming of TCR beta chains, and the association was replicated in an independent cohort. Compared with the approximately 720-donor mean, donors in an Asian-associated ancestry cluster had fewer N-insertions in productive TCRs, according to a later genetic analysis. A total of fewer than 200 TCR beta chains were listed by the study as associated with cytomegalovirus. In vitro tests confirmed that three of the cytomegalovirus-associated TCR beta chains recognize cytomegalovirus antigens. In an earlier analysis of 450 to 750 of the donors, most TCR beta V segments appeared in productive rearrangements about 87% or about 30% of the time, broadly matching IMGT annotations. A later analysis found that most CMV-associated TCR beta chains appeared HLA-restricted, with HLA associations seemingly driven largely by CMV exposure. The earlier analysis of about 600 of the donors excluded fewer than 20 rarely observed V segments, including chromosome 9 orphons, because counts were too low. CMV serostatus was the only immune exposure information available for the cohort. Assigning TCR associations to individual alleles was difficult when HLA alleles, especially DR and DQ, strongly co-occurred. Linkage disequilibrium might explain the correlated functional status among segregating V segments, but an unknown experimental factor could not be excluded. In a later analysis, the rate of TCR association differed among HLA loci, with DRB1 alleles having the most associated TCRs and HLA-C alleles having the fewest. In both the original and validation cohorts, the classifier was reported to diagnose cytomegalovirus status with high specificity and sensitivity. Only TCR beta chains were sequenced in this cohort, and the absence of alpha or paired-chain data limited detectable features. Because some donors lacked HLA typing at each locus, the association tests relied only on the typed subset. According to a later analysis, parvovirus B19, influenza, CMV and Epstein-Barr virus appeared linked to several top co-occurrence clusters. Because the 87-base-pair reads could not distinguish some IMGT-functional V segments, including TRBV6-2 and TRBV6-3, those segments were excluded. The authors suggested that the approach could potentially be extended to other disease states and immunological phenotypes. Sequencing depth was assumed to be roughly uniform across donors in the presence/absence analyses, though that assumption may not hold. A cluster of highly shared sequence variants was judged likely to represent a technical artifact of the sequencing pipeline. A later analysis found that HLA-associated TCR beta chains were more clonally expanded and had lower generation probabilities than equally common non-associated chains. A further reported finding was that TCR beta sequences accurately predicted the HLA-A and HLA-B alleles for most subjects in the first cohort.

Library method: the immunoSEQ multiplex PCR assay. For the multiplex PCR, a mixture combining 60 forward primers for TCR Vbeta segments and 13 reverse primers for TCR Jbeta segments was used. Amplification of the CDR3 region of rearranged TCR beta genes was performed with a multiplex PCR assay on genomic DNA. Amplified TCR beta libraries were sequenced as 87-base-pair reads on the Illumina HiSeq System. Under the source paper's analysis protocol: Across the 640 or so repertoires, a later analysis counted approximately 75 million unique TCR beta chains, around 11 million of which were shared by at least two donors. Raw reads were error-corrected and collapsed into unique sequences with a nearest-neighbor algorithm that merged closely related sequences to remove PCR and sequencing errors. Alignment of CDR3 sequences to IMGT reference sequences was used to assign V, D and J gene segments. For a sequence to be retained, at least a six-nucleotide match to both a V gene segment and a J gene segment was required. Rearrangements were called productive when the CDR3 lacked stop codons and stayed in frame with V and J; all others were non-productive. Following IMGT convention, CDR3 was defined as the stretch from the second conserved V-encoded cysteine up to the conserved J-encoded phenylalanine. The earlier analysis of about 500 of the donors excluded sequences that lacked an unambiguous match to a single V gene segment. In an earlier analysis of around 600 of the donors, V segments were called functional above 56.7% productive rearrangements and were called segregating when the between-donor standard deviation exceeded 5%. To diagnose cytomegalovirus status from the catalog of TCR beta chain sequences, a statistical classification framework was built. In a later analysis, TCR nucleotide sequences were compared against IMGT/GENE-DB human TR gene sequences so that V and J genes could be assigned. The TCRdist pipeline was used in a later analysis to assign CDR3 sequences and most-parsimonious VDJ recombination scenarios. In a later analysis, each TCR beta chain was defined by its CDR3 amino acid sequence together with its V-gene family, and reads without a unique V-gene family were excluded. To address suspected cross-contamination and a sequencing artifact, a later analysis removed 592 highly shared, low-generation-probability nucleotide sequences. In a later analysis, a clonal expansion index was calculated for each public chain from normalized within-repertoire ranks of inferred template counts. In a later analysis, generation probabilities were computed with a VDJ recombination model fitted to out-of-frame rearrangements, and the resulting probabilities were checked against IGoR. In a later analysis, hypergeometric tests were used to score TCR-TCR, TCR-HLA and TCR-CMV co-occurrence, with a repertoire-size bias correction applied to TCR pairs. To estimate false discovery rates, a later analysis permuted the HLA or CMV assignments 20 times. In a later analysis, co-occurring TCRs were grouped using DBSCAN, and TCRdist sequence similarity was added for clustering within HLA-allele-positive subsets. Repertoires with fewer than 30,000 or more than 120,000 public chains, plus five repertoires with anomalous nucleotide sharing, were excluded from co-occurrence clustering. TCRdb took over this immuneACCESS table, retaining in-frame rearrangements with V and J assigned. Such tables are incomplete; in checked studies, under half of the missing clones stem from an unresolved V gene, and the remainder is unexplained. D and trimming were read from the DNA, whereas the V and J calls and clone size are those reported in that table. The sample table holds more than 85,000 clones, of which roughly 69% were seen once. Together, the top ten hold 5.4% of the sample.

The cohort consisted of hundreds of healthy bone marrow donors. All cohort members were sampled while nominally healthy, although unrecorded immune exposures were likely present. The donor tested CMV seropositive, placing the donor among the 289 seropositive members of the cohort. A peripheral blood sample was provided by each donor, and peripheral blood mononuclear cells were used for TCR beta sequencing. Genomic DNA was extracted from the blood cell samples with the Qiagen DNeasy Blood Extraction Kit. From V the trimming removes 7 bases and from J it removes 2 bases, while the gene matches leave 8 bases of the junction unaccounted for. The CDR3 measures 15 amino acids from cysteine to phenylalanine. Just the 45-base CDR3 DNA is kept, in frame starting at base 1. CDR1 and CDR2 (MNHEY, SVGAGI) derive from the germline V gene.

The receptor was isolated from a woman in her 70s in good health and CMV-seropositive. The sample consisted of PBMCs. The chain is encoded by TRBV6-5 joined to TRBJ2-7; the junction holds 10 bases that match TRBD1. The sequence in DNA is TGTGCCAGCACCTCGGACAGGGGGTACCCCTACGAGCAGTACTTC. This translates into CASTSDRGYPYEQYF.